This paragraph covers one TCR beta chain sequence. No antigen is known for it. The CDR3 is made up of 13 amino acids. Trimming took off 7 bases at V and 5 bases at J, with 14 bases between the two ends. From germline, CDR1 is MDHEN and CDR2 SYDVKM. These data belong to a study of cytomegalovirus exposure and HLA in healthy donors. The study's findings and limits: Association of a missense DCLRE1C variant with TCR beta V- and J-gene trimming was reported in a later analysis. It was 164 TCR beta chains that were listed as cytomegalovirus-associated. Several of the most significant clusters were apparently associated with common viral pathogens in a later analysis.

With 60 Vbeta and 13 Jbeta primers, the PCR was carried out. Sequencing was performed with immunoSEQ multiplex PCR; in TCRdb, only in-frame clones are kept and a portion is missing. The sample carries under 80,000 clones, approximately 71% recorded once. V is TRBV28 and J is TRBJ2-5; D might be TRBD2 (6 bases). Sequenced input: PBMCs. The receptor was derived from a woman in her thirties in good health and CMV-seronegative. CDR3 loop: CASTTGGVETQYF. The CDR3 DNA sequence: TGTGCCAGCACCACCGGAGGGGTGGAGACCCAGTACTTC.